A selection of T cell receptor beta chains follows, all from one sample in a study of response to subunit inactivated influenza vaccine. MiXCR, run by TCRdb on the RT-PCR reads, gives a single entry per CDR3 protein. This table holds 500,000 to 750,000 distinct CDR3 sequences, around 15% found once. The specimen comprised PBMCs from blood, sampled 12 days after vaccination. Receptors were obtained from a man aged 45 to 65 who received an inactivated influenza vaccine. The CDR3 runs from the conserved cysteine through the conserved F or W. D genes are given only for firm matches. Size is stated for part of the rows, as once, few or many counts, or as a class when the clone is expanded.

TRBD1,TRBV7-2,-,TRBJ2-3,CASREGAGGSTDTQYF,TGTGCCAGCAGAGAGGGGGCAGGGGGAAGCACAGATACGCAGTATTTT
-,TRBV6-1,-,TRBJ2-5,CASSKGTKETQYF,TGTGCCAGCAGCAAGGGGACGAAAGAGACCCAGTACTTC
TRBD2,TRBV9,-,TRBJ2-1,CASSARGLANNEQFF,TGTGCCAGCAGCGCCCGTGGACTAGCCAACAATGAGCAGTTCTTC
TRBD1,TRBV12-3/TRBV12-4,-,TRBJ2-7,CASRPGQGPYEQYF,TGTGCCAGCAGGCCGGGACAGGGGCCCTACGAGCAGTACTTC
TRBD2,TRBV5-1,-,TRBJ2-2,CASSWRTSGANTGELFF,TGCGCCAGCAGCTGGAGGACTAGCGGAGCGAACACCGGGGAGCTGTTTTTT
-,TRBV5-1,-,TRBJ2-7,CASSLLPGAREQYF,TGCGCCAGCAGCTTGCTCCCCGGGGCGAGGGAGCAGTACTTC
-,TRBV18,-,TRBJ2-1,CASSRMSPTSYNEQFF,TGTGCCAGCTCACGGATGAGTCCGACCTCCTACAATGAGCAGTTCTTC
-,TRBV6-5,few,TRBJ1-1,CASSYAGITNTEAFF,TGTGCCAGCAGTTACGCGGGGATCACGAACACTGAAGCTTTCTTT
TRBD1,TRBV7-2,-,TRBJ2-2,CASSLVVTGGPGELFF,TGTGCCAGCAGCTTAGTCGTGACAGGGGGCCCCGGGGAGCTGTTTTTT
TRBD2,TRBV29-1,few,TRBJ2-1,CSVRPAGVGNEQFF,TGCAGCGTTCGTCCAGCGGGAGTTGGTAATGAGCAGTTCTTC
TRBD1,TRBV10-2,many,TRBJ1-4,CASSAGQGANEKLFF,TGCGCCAGCAGTGCGGGACAGGGCGCTAATGAAAAACTGTTTTTT
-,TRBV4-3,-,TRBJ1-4,CASSQGRGRENEKLFF,TGCGCCAGCAGCCAAGGGAGAGGCAGGGAAAATGAAAAACTGTTTTTT
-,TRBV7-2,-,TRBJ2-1,CASSLAGYSYNEQFF,TGTGCCAGCAGCTTAGCGGGATACTCCTACAATGAGCAGTTCTTC
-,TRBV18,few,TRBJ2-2,CASSPRYGAGNTGELFF,TGTGCCAGCTCACCACGATACGGGGCTGGGAACACCGGGGAGCTGTTTTTT
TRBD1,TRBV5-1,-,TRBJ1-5,CASSSGQDNQPQHF,TGCGCCAGCAGCTCCGGACAGGACAATCAGCCCCAGCATTTT
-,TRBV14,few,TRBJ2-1,CASSQGGHTRLNEQFF,TGTGCCAGCAGCCAAGGCGGGCATACGCGACTCAATGAGCAGTTCTTC
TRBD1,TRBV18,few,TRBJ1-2,CASSMTGGDGYTF,TGTGCCAGCTCAATGACAGGGGGAGATGGCTACACCTTC
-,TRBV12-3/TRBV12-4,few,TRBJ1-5,CASSKTGPQHF,TGTGCCAGCAGTAAGACAGGGCCCCAGCATTTT
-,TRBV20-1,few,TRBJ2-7,CSARVQSAVEQYF,TGCAGTGCTAGAGTTCAGAGTGCGGTCGAGCAGTACTTC
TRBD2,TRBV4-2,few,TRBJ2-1,CASSPWTSGGFNEQFF,TGTGCCAGCAGCCCTTGGACTAGCGGGGGGTTTAATGAGCAGTTCTTC
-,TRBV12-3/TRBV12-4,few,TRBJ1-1,CASSLDVNRVGTEAFF,TGTGCCAGCAGTTTAGATGTCAACAGGGTCGGGACTGAAGCTTTCTTT
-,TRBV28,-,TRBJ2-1,CASTLWQDSYNEQFF,TGTGCCAGCACCCTCTGGCAGGACTCCTACAATGAGCAGTTCTTC
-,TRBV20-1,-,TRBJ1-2,CSARVPERNGYTF,TGCAGTGCTAGAGTACCAGAGAGAAATGGCTACACCTTC
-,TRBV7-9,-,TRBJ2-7,CASSLVPVSYEQYF,TGTGCCAGCAGCTTAGTCCCAGTATCCTACGAGCAGTACTTC
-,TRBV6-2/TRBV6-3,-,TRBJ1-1,CASTPRLLSTEAFF,TGTGCCAGCACCCCCCGCTTATTAAGCACTGAAGCTTTCTTT
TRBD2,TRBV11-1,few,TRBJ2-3,CASSLRLAETTDTQYF,TGTGCCAGCAGCTTAAGGCTAGCGGAGACCACAGATACGCAGTATTTT
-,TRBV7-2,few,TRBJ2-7,CASSLALGGYEQYF,TGTGCCAGCAGCTTAGCGCTAGGGGGCTACGAGCAGTACTTC
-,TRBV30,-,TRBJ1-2,CAWSVFGQNYGYTF,TGTGCCTGGAGTGTCTTCGGACAGAATTATGGCTACACCTTC
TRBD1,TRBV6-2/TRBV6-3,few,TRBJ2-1,CASSLEGQGNYNEQFF,TGTGCCAGCAGTTTAGAGGGACAGGGGAACTACAATGAGCAGTTCTTC
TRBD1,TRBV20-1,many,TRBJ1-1,CSAKKGAGNTEAFF,TGCAGTGCCAAGAAGGGGGCGGGGAACACTGAAGCTTTCTTT
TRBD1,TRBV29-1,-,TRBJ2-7,CSIKGGTGGYEQYF,TGCAGCATCAAAGGTGGGACAGGGGGCTACGAGCAGTACTTC
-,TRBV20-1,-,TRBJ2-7,CSVNWRERGTYEQYF,TGCAGTGTTAACTGGCGGGAACGGGGGACCTACGAGCAGTACTTC
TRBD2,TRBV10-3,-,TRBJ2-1,CAIESGGGINEQFF,TGTGCCATTGAGAGCGGGGGGGGGATTAATGAGCAGTTCTTC
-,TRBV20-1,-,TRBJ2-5,CSARDDGETQYF,TGCAGTGCTAGAGATGATGGGGAGACCCAGTACTTC
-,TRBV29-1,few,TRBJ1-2,CSVAGTNYGYTF,TGCAGCGTTGCAGGGACTAACTATGGCTACACCTTC
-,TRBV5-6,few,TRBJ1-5,CASSFGSGYSNQPQHF,TGTGCCAGCAGCTTTGGTTCGGGGTATAGCAATCAGCCCCAGCATTTT
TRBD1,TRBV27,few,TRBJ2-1,CASSDRGPRYNEQFF,TGTGCCAGCAGTGACAGGGGCCCCCGATACAATGAGCAGTTCTTC
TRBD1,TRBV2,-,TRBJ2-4,CASSAGTGAIQYF,TGTGCCAGCTCAGCCGGGACAGGGGCCATTCAGTACTTC
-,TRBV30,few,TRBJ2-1,CASGTPLEYNEQFF,TGTGCCTCCGGGACCCCCCTCGAATACAATGAGCAGTTCTTC
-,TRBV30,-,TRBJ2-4,CAWSVGFGRAKNIQYF,TGTGCCTGGAGTGTTGGGTTCGGTAGAGCCAAAAACATTCAGTACTTC
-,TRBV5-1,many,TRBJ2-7,CASSLYRAYEQYF,TGCGCCAGCAGCTTGTACAGGGCCTACGAGCAGTACTTC
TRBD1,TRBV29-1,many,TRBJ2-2,CSVETGGNTGELFF,TGCAGCGTTGAGACAGGGGGTAACACCGGGGAGCTGTTTTTT
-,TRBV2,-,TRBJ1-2,CASSEAAGTYGYTF,TGTGCCAGCAGTGAAGCGGCCGGAACCTATGGCTACACCTTC
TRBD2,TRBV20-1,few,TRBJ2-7,CSARGTSGTYEQYF,TGCAGTGCTAGGGGGACTAGCGGTACCTACGAGCAGTACTTC
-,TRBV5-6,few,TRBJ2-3,CASSLAETSPTDTQYF,TGTGCCAGCAGCTTGGCAGAGACTAGTCCCACAGATACGCAGTATTTT
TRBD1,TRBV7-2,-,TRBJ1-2,CASSPQGGVNYGYTF,TGTGCCAGCAGCCCTCAGGGGGGGGTTAACTATGGCTACACCTTC
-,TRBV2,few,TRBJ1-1,CASSVEGNTEAFF,TGTGCCAGCAGTGTGGAGGGAAACACTGAAGCTTTCTTT
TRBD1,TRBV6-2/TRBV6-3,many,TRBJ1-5,CASSDRGNQPQHF,TGTGCCAGCAGTGACAGGGGAAATCAGCCCCAGCATTTT